The source of this TCR beta chain is a study of beta chain features in type 1 diabetes. Findings of the study overall: A closer apparent resemblance between naive, central memory and Treg TCRB repertoires was seen in patients than in healthy donors. Across all four CD4+ subsets, people with type 1 diabetes showed modestly shorter TCRB CDR3s.

Expressed TCRB transcripts were sequenced, since all the RNA that had been isolated was reverse transcribed. Sequencing was performed with immunoSEQ multiplex PCR; in TCRdb, only in-frame clones are kept and a portion is missing. The table includes under 550,000 clones, approximately 10% detected once. The CDR3 length is 14 residues. The V gene's germline CDR1 is SSHAT and CDR2 FNYEAQ (reference sequence). To note about this clone: Its antigen remains unidentified. Germline is not matched at one junction end, which may reflect a read error.

This TCR was sampled from a woman aged 18-35 years in good health. The specimen was naive CD4+ T cells from blood. The rearrangement uses TRBV7-7 and TRBJ2-5, with 7 bases matching TRBD1. The CDR3 here is CASSPTGRRETQYF. The CDR3 DNA reads as TGTGCTAGCAGCCCGACAGGGCGCAGGGAGACCCAGTACTTC.